This entry lists 10 T cell receptor beta chains sequenced from one sample in a study of cytomegalovirus exposure and HLA in healthy donors. Assay: immunoSEQ multiplex PCR; the TCRdb copy retains only in-frame clones and omits some. The sample has 150,000 or so clones, about 91% seen once. The sequencing input was PBMCs. The receptor source for this set is a woman aged 18-30 years in good health and CMV-seropositive.

The CDR3 is CASTLGGPGELFF. The CDR3, as DNA: TGTGCCAGCACCCTAGGAGGTCCCGGGGAGCTGTTTTTT. This chain uses TRBV28 with TRBJ2-2, with D maybe TRBD2 (5 bases). Germline CDR1 reads MDHEN; CDR2 reads SYDVKM. This CDR3 comprises 13 residues. Trimming left V 7 bases short and J 6 bases short, with 12 bases between. The whole variable domain, remainder taken from reference TRBV28 and TRBJ2-2, is DVKVTQSSRYLVKRTGEKVFLECVQDMDHENMFWYRQDPGLGLRLIYFSYDVKMKEKGDIPEGYSVSREKKERFSLILESASTNQTSMYLCASTLGGPGELFFGEGSRLTVL.

J is TRBJ2-2 and V is TRBV15, with a weak D call TRBD1 (6 bases). Germline CDR1 reads LNHNV; CDR2 reads YYDKDF (reference sequence). V was shortened by 0 bases and J by 3 bases, with 14 bases between the two germline ends. This CDR3 contains 17 residues. The CDR3 protein is CATSREQGRGYTGELFF. DNA of the CDR3: TGTGCCACCAGCAGAGAGCAGGGCAGGGGCTACACCGGGGAGCTGTTTTTT.

This chain connects TRBV25-1 to TRBJ2-3; 8 nucleotides align to TRBD1. The CDR3 totals 16 residues. Germline CDR1 is MGHDK and CDR2 is SYGVNS. V was pared by 4 bases and J by 0 bases, with 6 bases of the junction left unmatched. CDR3: CASSADRGASTDTQYF. The CDR3 DNA follows: TGTGCCAGCAGTGCTGACAGGGGAGCTAGCACAGATACGCAGTATTTT.

This clone was counted a few times. The chain employs TRBV11-2 and TRBJ1-4; D remains unclear. The CDR3 runs to 13 residues. Trimming shortened V by 1 base and J by 8 bases, and 8 bases separated the two germline ends. Germline V gene lookup returns CDR1 SGHAT and CDR2 FQNNGV. CDR3 amino acids: CASSLGYSEKLFF. The CDR3 bases are TGTGCCAGCAGCTTAGGTTACTCGGAAAAACTGTTTTTT.

This chain connects TRBV28 to TRBJ1-1; D might be TRBD1 (6 bases). Germline V CDR1 and CDR2: MDHEN, SYDVKM. CDR3 length: 12 residues. The V end was cut by 2 bases, the J end by 7 bases, with 8 bases between. The CDR3 nucleotides read TGTGCCAGCAGTTTACCACAGGGTGAAGCTTTCTTT. Amino acids: CASSLPQGEAFF.

The chain uses TRBV7-2 and TRBJ2-3; unclear D gene. The V gene lost 4 bases and the J gene lost 4 bases, with 6 bases spanning the gap. This CDR3 comprises 12 residues. Per the germline V gene, CDR1 is SGHTA and CDR2 is FQGNSA. DNA for the CDR3: TGTGCCAGCAGCTCCGCAGCAGATACGCAGTATTTT. Residues: CASSSAADTQYF.

This clone was counted once. This chain uses TRBV18 with TRBJ1-1; D not certain. V was trimmed by 2 bases and J by 7 bases, leaving 11 bases between them. The CDR3 has 13 amino acids. CDR1 is KGHSH, CDR2 LQKENI, per germline. DNA for the CDR3: TGTGCCAGCTCACCAGCCCCGGGAAATGAAGCTTTCTTT. It is translated as CASSPAPGNEAFF.

The genes are TRBV18 and TRBJ1-1; TRBD1 aligns across 9 bases. The trim removed 3 bases at V and 1 base at J, leaving 3 bases unmatched. The CDR3 is made up of 15 amino acids. CDR1 is KGHSH, CDR2 LQKENI, per germline. This CDR3 is CASSPKQGANTEAFF. The DNA of the CDR3 is TGTGCCAGCTCACCTAAACAGGGGGCGAACACTGAAGCTTTCTTT.

This clone has a handful of counts. The J gene is TRBJ1-1, the V gene TRBV10-3; a weak D match, TRBD1 (6 bases). The ends were cut back, 5 bases at V and 1 base at J, with 11 bases in the middle. The CDR3 loop spans 14 amino acids. Germline CDR1 is ENHRY and CDR2 is SYGVKD. CDR3 nucleotide sequence: TGTGCCATCAGTCTACAGGGCGGGAACACTGAAGCTTTCTTT. It specifies CAISLQGGNTEAFF.

The chain recombines TRBV7-9 with TRBJ2-3, with TRBD2 as a possible D gene (6 bases). The CDR3 consists of 16 residues. V lost 1 base to trimming and J lost 2 bases, with 13 bases between them. Germline V gives CDR1 SEHNR, CDR2 FQNEAQ (reference sequence). CDR3 residues: CASSLVGGDHTDTQYF. The CDR3 coding sequence is TGTGCCAGCAGCTTAGTCGGGGGTGACCACACAGATACGCAGTATTTT.